These 16 T cell receptor beta chains originate from one sample sequenced in a study of radiation and T cells in renal cell carcinoma. Some clones are missing from TCRdb's copy, which holds only in-frame ones; the method was immunoSEQ multiplex PCR. This table has around 120,000 clones, 81% appearing once. Time point in this sample: blood 2 weeks post-SBRT. Treatment noted: 15 Gy SBRT to primary tumor, nephrectomy 4 weeks later. Here the sequenced sample was blood, taken from a patient whose treatment included radiotherapy and nephrectomy. These receptors were collected from a woman aged 60-75 years with renal cell carcinoma.

This clone was seen more than once but under ten times. This chain connects TRBV5-1 to TRBJ1-2; a possible D gene is TRBD1 (5 bases). This CDR3 region has 14 residues. Trimming stripped 4 bases from V and 3 bases from J, with 13 bases between. CDR1 is SGHRS, CDR2 YFSETQ, per germline. The CDR3 sequence: CASSLGWGDYGYTF. For the CDR3, the DNA is TGCGCCAGCAGCCTCGGATGGGGGGACTATGGCTACACCTTC.

V is TRBV18 and J is TRBJ2-3; TRBD2 aligns across 7 bases. The J segment lost 4 bases and the V segment lost 3 bases, leaving 10 bases of the junction unmatched. CDR3 length equals 16 residues. In germline, CDR1 is KGHSH, CDR2 LQKENI. CDR3 coding DNA: TGTGCCAGCTCACCTAGGGCGGGGGAGACCTCAGATACGCAGTATTTT. It codes for CASSPRAGETSDTQYF.

This clone was counted a single time. The V call is TRBV11-2, the J call TRBJ1-2; no clear D gene. The V and J ends lost 1 base and 0 bases respectively, with 6 bases between them. From germline, CDR1 is SGHAT and CDR2 FQNNGV. The CDR3 runs to 14 residues. The CDR3 region has the DNA TGTGCCAGCAGCTTAGGTTTTCCTAACTATGGCTACACCTTC. Amino acids: CASSLGFPNYGYTF.

This sequence joins TRBV7-2 and TRBJ2-1; the match to TRBD1 covers 9 bases. This CDR3 is built from 13 residues. The ends lost 6 bases at V and 9 bases at J; junction bases unmatched: 6. Per germline, CDR1 SGHTA and CDR2 FQGNSA. CDR3 sequence reads: CASRFTGGLEQFF. Here the CDR3 DNA reads TGTGCCAGCAGATTCACAGGGGGCCTTGAGCAGTTCTTC.

The chain links TRBV5-1 to TRBJ2-3, with TRBD2 matching over 7 bases. The CDR3 contains 15 residues. The V gene end was trimmed by 1 base and the J gene end by 2 bases; junction bases not matched to a gene: 4. Germline CDR1 and CDR2: SGHRS and YFSETQ. The CDR3 sequence is CASSLRGVTTDTQYF. CDR3 in DNA: TGCGCCAGCAGCTTGCGGGGGGTGACCACAGATACGCAGTATTTT.

This rearrangement joins TRBV15 to TRBJ2-3; D possibly corresponds to TRBD2 (6 bases). The CDR3 has 15 amino acids. Germline lookup yields CDR1 LNHNV and CDR2 YYDKDF (reference sequence). Trimming took off 5 bases at V and 2 bases at J, with 14 bases between the two ends. CDR3 sequence: CATSYHGGATDTQYF. For the CDR3, the DNA is TGTGCCACCAGCTACCACGGCGGGGCCACAGATACGCAGTATTTT.

In this sample, this clone turned up many times. Other DNA sequences in the same sample also yield this CDR3. The chain links TRBV10-3 to TRBJ1-5; 9 bases are a match to TRBD1. Looked up from germline, CDR1 is ENHRY and CDR2 is SYGVKD. This CDR3 spans 13 amino acids. The V segment lost 10 bases and the J segment 6 bases; nucleotides outside the gene matches: 7. The CDR3 sequence is CATRTGATQPQHF. As DNA, the CDR3 is TGTGCCACCCGGACAGGGGCAACTCAGCCCCAGCATTTT.

This clone occurred once. This chain joins TRBV29-1 and TRBJ2-3, with D maybe TRBD2 (6 bases). Trimming pared 0 bases from V and 2 bases from J, leaving 15 bases between. This CDR3 has 16 residues. Germline CDR1 and CDR2: SQVTM and ANQGSEA. The CDR3 spells CSVEDEGRGYTDTQYF. The DNA of the CDR3 is TGCAGCGTTGAAGACGAAGGCCGGGGGTACACAGATACGCAGTATTTT.

V and J are TRBV19 and TRBJ1-1; possible D gene TRBD1, 5 bases. This CDR3 is 14 amino acids long. The V end lost 1 base, the J end lost 0 bases, and 6 bases lay between the germline ends. Looked up from germline, CDR1 is LNHDA and CDR2 is SQIVND (reference sequence). In DNA, the CDR3 is TGTGCCAGTAGTATAGGACAGATGAACACTGAAGCTTTCTTT. The encoded protein is CASSIGQMNTEAFF.

This chain connects TRBV6-5 to TRBJ2-1, with 8 bases matching TRBD2. Germline V gene sequence: CDR1 MNHEY, CDR2 SVGAGI. Trimming at V came to 4 bases and at J to 8 bases, leaving 10 bases not matched to a gene. The CDR3 has 15 residues. CDR3 sequence (DNA): TGTGCCAGCAGTTCCCGAAGCGGGAGTTATCATGAGCAGTTCTTC. Translation: CASSSRSGSYHEQFF.

This rearrangement joins TRBV5-1 to TRBJ1-6; possible D gene TRBD1, 5 bases. V lost 4 bases and J lost 9, with 20 bases in between. CDR3 size: 16 residues. Germline loops: CDR1 SGHRS, CDR2 YFSETQ. The chain's CDR3 is CASSLLNSGRGSPLHF. The CDR3 nucleotides read TGCGCCAGCAGCCTGCTGAATTCAGGGAGGGGTTCACCCCTCCACTTT. The full variable domain, with the rest looked up from reference TRBV5-1 and TRBJ1-6, is KAGVTQTPRYLIKTRGQQVTLSCSPISGHRSVSWYQQTPGQGLQFLFEYFSETQRNKGNFPGRFSGRQFSNSRSEMNVSTLELGDSALYLCASSLLNSGRGSPLHFGNGTRLTVT.

This clone was seen once. The V call is TRBV5-4, the J call TRBJ2-5; 10 bases are a match to TRBD1. The CDR3 is made up of 14 amino acids. With V trimmed by 2 bases and J by 4 bases, 2 bases remained unmatched. Germline lookup yields CDR1 SGHNT and CDR2 YYREEE (reference sequence). CDR3: CASSFWTGGETQYF. Here the CDR3 DNA reads TGTGCCAGCAGCTTCTGGACAGGGGGAGAGACCCAGTACTTC.

The count of this clone is one. The rearrangement links TRBV6-1 to TRBJ1-2; D unresolved. The CDR3 length is 14 residues. The V end lost 5 bases, the J end lost 1 base, and 11 bases lay between the germline ends. Germline CDR1 is MNHNS and CDR2 is SASEGT. The DNA for the CDR3 is TGTGCCAGCAGTTCACCCACTGATAACTATGGCTACACCTTC. Protein: CASSSPTDNYGYTF.

This chain links TRBV5-1 with TRBJ2-1, with TRBD2 matching 15 bases. The V gene's germline CDR1 is SGHRS and CDR2 YFSETQ. This CDR3 is 17 amino acids long. J gave up 3 bases and V 3 bases, and 4 bases lay outside the gene matches. This CDR3 is CASSSGLAGGRYNEQFF. The CDR3 DNA sequence: TGCGCCAGCAGCTCCGGACTAGCGGGAGGGCGCTACAATGAGCAGTTCTTC. The full variable domain, in which reference TRBV5-1 and TRBJ2-1 provide the parts outside the CDR3, is KAGVTQTPRYLIKTRGQQVTLSCSPISGHRSVSWYQQTPGQGLQFLFEYFSETQRNKGNFPGRFSGRQFSNSRSEMNVSTLELGDSALYLCASSSGLAGGRYNEQFFGPGTRLTVL.

The chain employs TRBV5-4 and TRBJ1-2, with D possibly being TRBD1 (6 bases). Germline loops: CDR1 SGHNT, CDR2 YYREEE (reference sequence). The CDR3 is 15 residues long. With 6 bases removed from V and 8 bases from J, the gap between germline ends came to 23 bases. The chain's CDR3 is CASTVTYGRGFGYTF. The CDR3 nucleotides are TGTGCCAGCACCGTCACTTACGGCAGGGGATTCGGCTACACCTTC.

The gene calls are TRBV5-1 and TRBJ2-5; TRBD2 is a possible D gene (7 bases). Germline CDR1 SGHRS, CDR2 YFSETQ. Trimming stripped 2 bases from V and 4 bases from J, with 15 bases between. The CDR3 has 15 amino acids. The CDR3 region has the DNA TGCGCCAGCAGCTTAGGGACATCGGGAGGAGAGACCCAGTACTTC. It codes for CASSLGTSGGETQYF. The variable domain in full, with the rest retrieved from reference TRBV5-1 and TRBJ2-5, is KAGVTQTPRYLIKTRGQQVTLSCSPISGHRSVSWYQQTPGQGLQFLFEYFSETQRNKGNFPGRFSGRQFSNSRSEMNVSTLELGDSALYLCASSLGTSGGETQYFGPGTRLLVL.